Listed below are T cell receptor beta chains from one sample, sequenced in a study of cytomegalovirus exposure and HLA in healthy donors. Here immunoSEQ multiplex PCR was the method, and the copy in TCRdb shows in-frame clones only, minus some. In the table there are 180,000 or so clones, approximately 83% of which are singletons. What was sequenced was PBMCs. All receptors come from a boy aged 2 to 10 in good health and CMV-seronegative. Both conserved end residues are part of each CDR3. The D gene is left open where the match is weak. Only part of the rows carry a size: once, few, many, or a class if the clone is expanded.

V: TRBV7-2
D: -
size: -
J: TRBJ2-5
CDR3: CASSPRLLQETQYF
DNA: TGTGCCAGCAGCCCCCGACTCCTGCAAGAGACCCAGTACTTC

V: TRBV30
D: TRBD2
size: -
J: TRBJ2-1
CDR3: CAWSVPGLASSYNEQFF
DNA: TGTGCCTGGAGTGTACCAGGACTAGCGAGCTCCTACAATGAGCAGTTCTTC

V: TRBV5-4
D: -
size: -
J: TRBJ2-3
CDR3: CASSPAPQGIGTDTQYF
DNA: TGTGCCAGCAGCCCCGCCCCACAGGGAATAGGGACAGATACGCAGTATTTT

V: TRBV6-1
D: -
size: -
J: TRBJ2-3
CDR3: CASSERGLSLGITSTDTQYF
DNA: TGTGCCAGCAGTGAACGGGGACTCTCCTTGGGGATTACTAGCACAGATACGCAGTATTTT

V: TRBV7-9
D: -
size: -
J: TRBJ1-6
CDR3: CASSLQGNSPLHF
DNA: TGTGCCAGCAGCTTACAGGGGAATTCACCCCTCCACTTT

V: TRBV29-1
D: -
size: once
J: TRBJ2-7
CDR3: CSVVLRTEDYEQYF
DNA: TGCAGCGTGGTCCTAAGGACTGAAGACTACGAGCAGTACTTC

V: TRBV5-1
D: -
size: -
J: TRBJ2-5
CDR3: CASSLGEEETQYF
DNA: TGCGCCAGCAGCTTGGGAGAAGAAGAGACCCAGTACTTC

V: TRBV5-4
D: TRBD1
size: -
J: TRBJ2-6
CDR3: CASSPATGAFSGANVLTF
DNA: TGTGCCAGCAGCCCCGCGACAGGGGCCTTCTCTGGGGCCAACGTCCTGACTTTC

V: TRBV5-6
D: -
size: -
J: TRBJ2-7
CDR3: CASSLANRGGEGYEQYF
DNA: TGTGCCAGCAGCTTGGCCAATAGGGGGGGTGAGGGCTACGAGCAGTACTTC

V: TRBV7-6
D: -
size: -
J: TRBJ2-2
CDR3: CASSLRLSGRENTGELFF
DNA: TGTGCCAGCAGCTTACGCCTGTCTGGGAGAGAAAACACCGGGGAGCTGTTTTTT

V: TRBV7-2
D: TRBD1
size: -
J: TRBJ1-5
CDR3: CASSYIQGGQPQHF
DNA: TGTGCCAGCAGCTATATACAGGGGGGTCAGCCCCAGCATTTT

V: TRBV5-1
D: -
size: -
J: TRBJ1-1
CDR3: CASSLSLVNTEAFF
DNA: TGCGCCAGCAGCCTGTCTCTCGTGAACACTGAAGCTTTCTTT

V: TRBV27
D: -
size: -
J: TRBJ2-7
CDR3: CASRGTRNYEQYF
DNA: TGTGCCAGCAGAGGAACGCGGAACTACGAGCAGTACTTC

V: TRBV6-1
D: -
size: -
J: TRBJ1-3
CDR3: CASSERGIHTIYF
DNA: TGTGCCAGCAGTGAAAGGGGTATCCACACCATATATTTT

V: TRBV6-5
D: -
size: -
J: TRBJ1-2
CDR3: CASGSELDFGYTF
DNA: TGTGCCAGCGGTTCGGAGTTGGACTTCGGCTACACCTTC

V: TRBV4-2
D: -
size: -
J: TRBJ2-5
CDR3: CASSQVVRGTQETQYF
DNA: TGTGCCAGCAGCCAAGTAGTCAGGGGGACTCAAGAGACCCAGTACTTC

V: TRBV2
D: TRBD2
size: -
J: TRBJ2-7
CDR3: CASSDTGTRSGEQYF
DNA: TGTGCCAGCAGTGATACCGGGACTAGAAGTGGCGAGCAGTACTTC

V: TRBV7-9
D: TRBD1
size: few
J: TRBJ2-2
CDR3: CASSSRSGTGNTGELFF
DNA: TGTGCCAGCAGCTCACGATCCGGGACAGGGAACACCGGGGAGCTGTTTTTT

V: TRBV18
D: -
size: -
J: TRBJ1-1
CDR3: CASSPLGLMNTEAFF
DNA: TGTGCCAGCTCACCCCTGGGACTGATGAACACTGAAGCTTTCTTT

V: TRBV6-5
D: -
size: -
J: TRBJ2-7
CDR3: CASSSTGSPSYEQYF
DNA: TGTGCCAGCAGTTCCACAGGCTCACCCTCCTACGAGCAGTACTTC

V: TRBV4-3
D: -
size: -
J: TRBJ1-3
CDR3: CASSHLDSTSGNTIYF
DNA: TGCGCCAGCAGCCACCTCGACAGCACTTCTGGAAACACCATATATTTT

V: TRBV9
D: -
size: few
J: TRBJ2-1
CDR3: CASSRGGLDNEQFF
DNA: TGTGCCAGCAGTAGGGGGGGGCTCGACAATGAGCAGTTCTTC

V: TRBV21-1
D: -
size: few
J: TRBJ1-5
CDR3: CASSKPRMQGVNQPQHF
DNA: TGTGCCAGCAGCAAACCCAGAATGCAGGGGGTAAATCAGCCCCAGCATTTT

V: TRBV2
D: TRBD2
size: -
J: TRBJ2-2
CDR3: CASSEALTSGGATGELFF
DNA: TGTGCCAGCAGTGAAGCCCTTACCAGCGGGGGGGCCACCGGGGAGCTGTTTTTT

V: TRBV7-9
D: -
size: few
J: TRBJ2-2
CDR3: CASSIIFGDTGELFF
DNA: TGTGCCAGCAGCATAATTTTCGGGGACACCGGGGAGCTGTTTTTT

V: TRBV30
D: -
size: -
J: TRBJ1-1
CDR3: CAQIGARILNTEAFF
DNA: TGTGCACAAATAGGGGCCAGGATTTTGAACACTGAAGCTTTCTTT

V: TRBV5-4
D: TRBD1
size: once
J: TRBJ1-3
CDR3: CASSPGGADSGNTIYF
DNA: TGTGCCAGCAGCCCAGGGGGTGCGGACTCTGGAAACACCATATATTTT

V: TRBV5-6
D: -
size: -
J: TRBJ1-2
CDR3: CASSWGEILNYGYTF
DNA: TGTGCCAGCAGCTGGGGGGAAATACTTAACTATGGCTACACCTTC

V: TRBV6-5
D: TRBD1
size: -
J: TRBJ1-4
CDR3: CASRWDRRSEKLFF
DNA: TGTGCCAGCAGATGGGACAGGAGGAGTGAAAAACTGTTTTTT

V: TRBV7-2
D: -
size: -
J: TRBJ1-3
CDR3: CASSPEAAGTIYF
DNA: TGTGCCAGCAGCCCCGAAGCCGCTGGCACCATATATTTT

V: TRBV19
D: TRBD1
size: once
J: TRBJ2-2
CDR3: CASSIARGLNTGELFF
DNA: TGTGCCAGTAGTATAGCGAGGGGGCTGAACACCGGGGAGCTGTTTTTT

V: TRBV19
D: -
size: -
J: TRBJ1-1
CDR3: CASSTRGRGEGAFF
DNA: TGTGCCAGTAGTACCCGGGGCAGGGGTGAGGGAGCTTTCTTT

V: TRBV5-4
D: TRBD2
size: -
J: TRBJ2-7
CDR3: CASSWYLAGSYEQYF
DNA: TGTGCCAGCAGCTGGTACCTAGCGGGGAGCTACGAGCAGTACTTC

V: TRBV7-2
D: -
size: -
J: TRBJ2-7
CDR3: CASSLGSAYEQYF
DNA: TGTGCCAGCAGCTTAGGATCTGCCTACGAGCAGTACTTC

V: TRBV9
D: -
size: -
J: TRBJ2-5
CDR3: CASSPQGLQETQYF
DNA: TGTGCCAGCAGCCCGCAGGGGCTCCAAGAGACCCAGTACTTC

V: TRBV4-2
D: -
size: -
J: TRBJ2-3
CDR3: CASSQEGSGTDTQYF
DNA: TGTGCCAGCAGCCAAGAAGGGAGTGGCACAGATACGCAGTATTTT

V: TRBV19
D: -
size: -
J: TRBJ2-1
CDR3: CASSPYRADEQFF
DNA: TGTGCCAGTAGCCCTTACAGGGCGGATGAGCAGTTCTTC

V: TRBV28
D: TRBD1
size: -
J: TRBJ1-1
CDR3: CASSLTGLITEAFF
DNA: TGTGCCAGCAGTTTGACAGGGTTGATCACTGAAGCTTTCTTT

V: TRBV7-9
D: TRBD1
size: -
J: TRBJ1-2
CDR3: CASSQMDRVSGYTF
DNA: TGTGCCAGCAGCCAGATGGACAGGGTGTCTGGCTACACCTTC

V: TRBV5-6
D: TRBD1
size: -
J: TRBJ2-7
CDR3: CASSWDSSYEQYF
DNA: TGTGCCAGCAGCTGGGACAGCAGCTACGAGCAGTACTTC

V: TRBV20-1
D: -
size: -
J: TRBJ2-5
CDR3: CSASGETQYF
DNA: TGCAGTGCTAGCGGGGAGACCCAGTACTTC

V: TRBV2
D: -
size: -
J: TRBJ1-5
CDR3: CASRLETGYNQPQHF
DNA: TGTGCCAGCAGACTTGAGACAGGTTACAATCAGCCCCAGCATTTT

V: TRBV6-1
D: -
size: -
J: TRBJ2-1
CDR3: CATLTFLSYNEQFF
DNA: TGTGCCACCTTGACTTTTCTTTCCTACAATGAGCAGTTCTTC

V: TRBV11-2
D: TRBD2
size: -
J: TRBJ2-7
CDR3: CASSLWRGAWEQYF
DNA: TGTGCCAGCAGCTTGTGGCGGGGGGCATGGGAGCAGTACTTC

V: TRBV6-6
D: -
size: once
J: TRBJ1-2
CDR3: CASTPLKNQVYGYTF
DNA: TGTGCCAGCACCCCGCTGAAGAATCAGGTCTATGGCTACACCTTC

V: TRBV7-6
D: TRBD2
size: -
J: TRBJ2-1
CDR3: CASSTRPGGYNEQFF
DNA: TGTGCCAGCAGCACTCGGCCGGGGGGCTACAATGAGCAGTTCTTC